The next 8 T cell receptor beta chains were all read from a single sample in a study of blood T cell repertoires in COVID-19. Profiling relied on immunoSEQ multiplex PCR, and the TCRdb table lists in-frame clones only, not all of them. The sample lists fewer than 350,000 clones; roughly 91% were seen once. The sequenced sample was PBMCs or T cells enriched from blood (not recorded which). The receptors derive from a woman aged 55-69 years in a cohort exposed to, infected with or recovered from COVID-19 (not recorded which).

J is TRBJ2-7 and V is TRBV7-2; 7 bases align to TRBD2. V trimming: 0 bases; J trimming: 2 bases; junction bases outside the gene matches: 1. The CDR3 is made up of 14 amino acids. CDR1 is SGHTA, CDR2 FQGNSA, per germline. The CDR3 DNA is TGTGCCAGCAGCTTAGCAGCGGGACCCTACGAGCAGTACTTC. Its translation is CASSLAAGPYEQYF.

The rearrangement joins TRBV11-2 to TRBJ2-3; 8 nucleotides match TRBD2. V trimming: 3 bases; J trimming: 6 bases; junction bases outside the gene matches: 11. Germline loops: CDR1 SGHAT, CDR2 FQNNGV. CDR3 length: 16 residues. The CDR3 nucleotides read TGTGCCAGCAGCTTGCTAGCGGGTTCGATGTGGGATACGCAGTATTTT. It codes for CASSLLAGSMWDTQYF.

This clone is a singleton in its sample. The chain is built from TRBV7-3 and TRBJ2-3; possibly TRBD2 for D (5 bases). CDR1 and CDR2 (germline): SGHTA, FQGTGA. Trimming removed 6 bases at V and 1 base at J, with 20 bases between. This CDR3 region has 17 residues. The CDR3 region is CASSLIMRVEGTDTQYF. The CDR3 region has the DNA TGTGCCAGCAGTCTCATAATGAGGGTTGAAGGCACAGATACGCAGTATTTT.

This clone was counted a few times. V gene TRBV27 combines with J gene TRBJ1-2; possible D gene TRBD1, 6 bases. Germline CDR1 MNHEY, CDR2 SMNVEV (reference sequence). Between the trimmed V and J ends, which lost 5 bases and 8 bases, there was a span of 15 bases. The CDR3 consists of 13 residues. Written as DNA, the CDR3 is TGTGCCAGCAGTGCGGACAGCTCGGGGGGCTACACCTTC. Its protein is CASSADSSGGYTF.

The chain combines TRBV3-1 (or the pseudogene TRBV3-2) with TRBJ2-6, with D possibly matching TRBD1 (5 bases). Germline lookup yields CDR1 LGHDT and CDR2 YNNKEL (reference sequence). Trimming stripped 0 bases from V and 3 bases from J, with 12 bases between. CDR3 length: 17 amino acids. The CDR3 loop is CASSQDFRAFGANVLTF. CDR3 nucleotides: TGTGCCAGCAGCCAAGATTTCAGGGCTTTTGGGGCCAACGTCCTGACTTTC.

The chain employs TRBV7-2 and TRBJ2-2, with 13 bases lining up with TRBD2. The V gene's germline CDR1 is SGHTA and CDR2 FQGNSA. CDR3 size: 18 residues. V dropped 5 bases and J dropped 0; count of bases not matched to a gene: 6. The CDR3 reads CASSVRTSGGSNTGELFF. The CDR3 DNA reads as TGTGCCAGCAGCGTTAGGACTAGCGGGGGATCGAACACCGGGGAGCTGTTTTTT.

This chain uses TRBV30 with TRBJ2-5; D is undetermined. Germline V gene lookup returns CDR1 GTSNPN and CDR2 SVGIG (reference sequence). V was shortened by 0 bases and J by 3 bases, with 17 bases between the two germline ends. The CDR3 is 16 amino acids. The CDR3, as DNA: TGTGCCTGGAGTGTACTTAGCAACCCAGCAAAAGAGACCCAGTACTTC. This codes for CAWSVLSNPAKETQYF.

The V call is TRBV4-3, the J call TRBJ2-1, with 10 bases aligning to TRBD2. CDR1 LGHNA and CDR2 YSLEER come from the germline V gene. The V gene end was trimmed by 0 bases and the J gene end by 6 bases; junction bases not matched to a gene: 11. This CDR3 is 18 amino acids long. The CDR3 DNA reads as TGCGCCAGCAGCCAAGATGTGGCTAGCGGGAGTGGTCGCAATGAGCAGTTCTTC. Translation gives CASSQDVASGSGRNEQFF.